The 12 T cell receptor beta chains in this list originate from one sample, sequenced in a study of radiotherapy plus CTLA-4 blockade in lung cancer. The repertoire was sequenced with immunoSEQ multiplex PCR; TCRdb's copy has only in-frame clones and lacks some. The profile shows approximately 94,000 clones, roughly 80% of them singletons. The specimen comprised peripheral blood, sampled from a patient treated with radiotherapy plus ipilimumab. These receptor sequences come from a human donor with non-small cell lung cancer that progressed on radiotherapy plus ipilimumab.

V usage is TRBV5-1 and J usage is TRBJ2-2, with TRBD1 matching over 7 bases. V lost 0 bases, J lost 4 bases, and 0 bases stayed unmatched. The CDR3 runs to 14 residues. The V gene's germline CDR1 is SGHRS and CDR2 YFSETQ. CDR3 loop: CASSLGQGTGELFF. For the CDR3, the DNA is TGCGCCAGCAGCTTGGGACAGGGCACCGGGGAGCTGTTTTTT. Based on the CDR3 plus reference TRBV5-1 and TRBJ2-2, the full variable domain is KAGVTQTPRYLIKTRGQQVTLSCSPISGHRSVSWYQQTPGQGLQFLFEYFSETQRNKGNFPGRFSGRQFSNSRSEMNVSTLELGDSALYLCASSLGQGTGELFFGEGSRLTVL.

The rearrangement links TRBV27 to TRBJ1-3; 8 nucleotides match TRBD1. The CDR3 runs to 14 residues. V gave up 5 bases and J gave up 4 bases; unmatched junction bases: 4. From germline, CDR1 is MNHEY and CDR2 SMNVEV (reference sequence). CDR3 in amino acids: CASSTGTGGNTIYF. CDR3 bases: TGTGCCAGCAGTACCGGGACAGGAGGAAACACCATATATTTT.

This sequence joins TRBV28 and TRBJ2-1, with 11 bases identical to TRBD2. J lost 9 bases, V lost 9 bases, and 13 bases had no gene match. This CDR3 has 15 amino acids. Germline values: CDR1 MDHEN, CDR2 SYDVKM. In DNA form, the CDR3 reads TGTGCCAGTCAACCACTAGCGGGAGCAACTCCTGAGCAGTTCTTC. Translated: CASQPLAGATPEQFF.

The chain uses TRBV7-8 and TRBJ2-7, with TRBD1 identical over 9 bases. Germline CDR1 reads SGHVS; CDR2 reads FQNEAQ. CDR3 length: 15 amino acids. V shed 6 bases and J 2 bases; nucleotides not matched to a gene: 8. The CDR3 nucleotides read TGTGCCAGCAGAGACTCCGGGACAGGGCCCTACGAGCAGTACTTC. Translated, it gives CASRDSGTGPYEQYF.

The chain recombines TRBV7-9 with TRBJ2-7, with 7 bases matching TRBD1. The J segment lost 3 bases and the V segment lost 5 bases, leaving 10 bases of the junction unmatched. CDR1 is SEHNR and CDR2 is FQNEAQ in the germline V gene (reference sequence). The CDR3 is 15 residues long. The DNA of the CDR3 is TGTGCCAGCAGCGGAACAGGGGACCGCTTCTACGAGCAGTACTTC. This translates into CASSGTGDRFYEQYF.

The CDR3 nucleotides read TGTGCCAGCAGCTGGACAGATGGCGGGGAGCTGTTTTTT. Residues: CASSWTDGGELFF. The V and J genes are TRBV5-4 and TRBJ2-2, with a weak D call TRBD1 (6 bases). With 3 bases removed from V and 7 bases from J, the gap between germline ends came to 10 bases. Germline-derived CDR1 and CDR2 are SGHNT and YYREEE (reference sequence). The CDR3 length is 13 residues.

The rearrangement links TRBV28 to TRBJ1-1; maybe TRBD1 (6 bases). The CDR3 is 14 amino acids. V shed 8 bases and J shed 0 bases, with 13 bases lying between them. CDR1 and CDR2 (germline): MDHEN, SYDVKM. CDR3 bases: TGTGCCAGCCCACCGACAGGTATGAACACTGAAGCTTTCTTT. Amino acid sequence: CASPPTGMNTEAFF. The whole variable domain, filled in from reference TRBV28 and TRBJ1-1, reads DVKVTQSSRYLVKRTGEKVFLECVQDMDHENMFWYRQDPGLGLRLIYFSYDVKMKEKGDIPEGYSVSREKKERFSLILESASTNQTSMYLCASPPTGMNTEAFFGQGTRLTVV.

This chain connects TRBV27 to TRBJ1-2; possible D gene TRBD1, 6 bases. Between the trimmed V and J ends, which lost 5 bases and 5 bases, there was a span of 9 bases. In germline, CDR1 is MNHEY, CDR2 SMNVEV (reference sequence). The CDR3 length is 12 residues. The DNA for the CDR3 is TGTGCCAGCAGTAAACAGGGATATGGCTACACCTTC. It is translated as CASSKQGYGYTF.

The gene calls are TRBV13 and TRBJ2-7; 8 bases are shared with TRBD1. The CDR3 extends over 17 amino acids. Germline values: CDR1 PRHDT, CDR2 FYEKMQ (reference sequence). The junction had 9 bases not matched to a gene; V was cut back by 0 bases and J by 2 bases. The CDR3 DNA reads as TGTGCCAGCAGCTTAGGGACCCGGACAGGGCTGACCTACGAGCAGTACTTC. It specifies CASSLGTRTGLTYEQYF.

The V gene is TRBV11-2, the J gene TRBJ1-2, with 7 bases matching TRBD1. V shed 2 bases, J shed 2 bases, and the junction held 5 bases outside the gene matches. Germline V CDR1 and CDR2: SGHAT, FQNNGV. The CDR3 has 15 residues. CDR3 loop: CASSLRPTGNYGYTF. DNA for the CDR3: TGTGCCAGCAGCTTACGCCCGACAGGGAACTATGGCTACACCTTC.

This sequence joins TRBV7-2 and TRBJ2-1, with 11 bases lining up with TRBD2. V was pared by 5 bases and J by 0 bases, with 9 bases of the junction left unmatched. The germline V gene has CDR1 SGHTA and CDR2 FQGNSA. The CDR3 has 18 residues. CDR3 loop: CASSPLPGLAASYNEQFF. CDR3 in DNA: TGTGCCAGCAGCCCCCTGCCGGGACTAGCGGCCTCCTACAATGAGCAGTTCTTC. The complete variable domain, with remaining parts taken from reference TRBV7-2 and TRBJ2-1, reads GAGVSQSPSNKVTEKGKDVELRCDPISGHTALYWYRQSLGQGLEFLIYFQGNSAPDKSGLPSDRFSAERTGGSVSTLTIQRTQQEDSAVYLCASSPLPGLAASYNEQFFGPGTRLTVL.

The chain recombines TRBV28 with TRBJ2-7; 10 nucleotides match TRBD2. CDR1 is MDHEN, CDR2 SYDVKM, per germline. The CDR3 sequence is 17 residues long. With 5 bases clipped from V and 0 bases from J, the junction kept 10 bases outside the gene matches. CDR3 DNA sequence: TGTGCCAGCAGTCGCCTGGGGATAGCGGGAGGCTCCTACGAGCAGTACTTC. Its translation: CASSRLGIAGGSYEQYF. The variable domain in full, completed from reference TRBV28 and TRBJ2-7, reads DVKVTQSSRYLVKRTGEKVFLECVQDMDHENMFWYRQDPGLGLRLIYFSYDVKMKEKGDIPEGYSVSREKKERFSLILESASTNQTSMYLCASSRLGIAGGSYEQYFGPGTRLTVT.